This TCR beta chain originates from a study of shared clonotypes between healthy human individuals. Across the study: CD4 naive and memory got three plates each, CD8 naive two, CD8 memory one. Findings of the study overall: Richness estimates generally favored naive over memory subsets.

CDR3 length: 15 amino acids. Germline CDR1 is SNHLY and CDR2 is FYNNEI. V trimming: 10 bases; J trimming: 5 bases; junction bases outside the gene matches: 12. Terminally differentiated effector memory CD45RA+ cells were excluded by CCR7 positive selection of CD45RO-negative cells. Donors were healthy HIV-negative adults without recently reported acute infections or vaccinations. On this clone: What it binds is unknown.

It was across several immunoSEQ plates that each subset's genomic DNA was evenly split. Profiling relied on immunoSEQ multiplex PCR, and the TCRdb table lists in-frame clones only, not all of them. The table shows about 2.1 million clones, with about 94% occurring only once. The receptor was isolated from a man between 18 and 35 years old in good health. Some clones in this sample may be carry-over from other donors' samples. The specimen was naive CD8+ T cells from PBMCs. The J gene is TRBJ2-1, the V gene TRBV2, with 9 bases aligning to TRBD2. The CDR3 sequence is CAIAKDSGRNNEQFF. The CDR3 DNA reads as TGTGCCATCGCCAAAGACAGCGGGAGGAACAATGAGCAGTTCTTC.